Described below is a single T cell receptor (beta chain) sequence and its context. Its matching antigen is unknown. The data stem from a study of cytomegalovirus exposure and HLA in healthy donors. Study context: The platform used for the roughly 130 validation repertoires matched that of the roughly 670 first-cohort repertoires, a later analysis reported.

Notes on the study in general: First-cohort TCR clusters tended to co-occur in the roughly 130 validation repertoires, a later analysis found. Researchers reported that a few CMV-associated chains were confirmed in vitro as CMV antigen-specific. TCR beta chains numbering some 150 were designated cytomegalovirus-associated.

The repertoire was sequenced with immunoSEQ multiplex PCR; TCRdb's copy has only in-frame clones and lacks some. The table records about 160,000 clones, around 96% of them present only once. This clonotype was sampled from a woman in her late teens or twenties in good health and CMV-seronegative. Sequencing was carried out using PBMCs.

CDR3 sequence: CASSDRGWNTEAFF. The DNA for the CDR3 is TGTGCCAGCAGCGACAGGGGGTGGAACACTGAAGCTTTCTTT. The chain recombines TRBV11-2 with TRBJ1-1, with 9 bases matching TRBD1. There are 14 residues in the CDR3. The V and J ends lost 5 bases and 1 base, in that order; junction bases with no gene match: 2. Germline CDR1 is SGHAT and CDR2 is FQNNGV.